These T cell receptor beta chains were read from a single sample in a study of OX40 agonist ivuxolimab in advanced cancers. Data came from immunoSEQ multiplex PCR; TCRdb stores just in-frame clones and leaves some out. This sample carries 25,000 to 35,000 clones, about four fifths of them seen once, and the ten largest clones take roughly 30%. Sequences were derived from CD4+ or CD8+ T cells sorted from blood, sampled in a trial of the OX40 agonist ivuxolimab. The receptor set was obtained from an adult with an advanced solid tumor such as melanoma, head and neck, liver or kidney cancer. The CDR3 runs from the conserved cysteine through the conserved F or W. A D gene is named only where the DNA matches it firmly. Where a row states a size, it is once, few, many or the class of an expanded clone; other rows omit it.

abundance: NA; j_gene: TRBJ2-7; d_gene: TRBD1; v_gene: TRBV29-1; CDR3aa: CSVHRGQGEQYF; CDR3nt: TGCAGCGTGCACAGGGGGCAGGGCGAGCAGTACTTC
abundance: NA; j_gene: TRBJ2-7; d_gene: NA; v_gene: TRBV11-2; CDR3aa: CASSLDGDEQYF; CDR3nt: TGTGCCAGCAGCTTAGACGGAGACGAGCAGTACTTC
abundance: once; j_gene: TRBJ2-7; d_gene: NA; v_gene: TRBV7-4; CDR3aa: CASSPRESYEQYF; CDR3nt: TGTGCCAGCAGTCCACGGGAGTCGTACGAGCAGTACTTC
abundance: few; j_gene: TRBJ1-1; d_gene: TRBD1; v_gene: TRBV7-6; CDR3aa: CASSLDEPQGAGTEAFF; CDR3nt: TGTGCCAGCAGCTTAGACGAACCCCAGGGGGCGGGAACTGAAGCTTTCTTT
abundance: once; j_gene: TRBJ2-5; d_gene: TRBD2; v_gene: TRBV11-1; CDR3aa: CASSLERRGGETQYF; CDR3nt: TGTGCCAGCAGCTTAGAAAGGCGGGGGGGCGAGACCCAGTACTTC
abundance: NA; j_gene: TRBJ2-3; d_gene: NA; v_gene: TRBV9; CDR3aa: CASSSHPVELTDTQYF; CDR3nt: TGTGCCAGCAGTTCCCACCCCGTGGAGCTAACAGATACGCAGTATTTT
abundance: few; j_gene: TRBJ1-2; d_gene: NA; v_gene: TRBV14; CDR3aa: CASSNIIGYRVHGYTF; CDR3nt: TGTGCCAGCAGCAACATTATCGGTTACAGGGTTCATGGCTACACCTTC
abundance: NA; j_gene: TRBJ2-1; d_gene: NA; v_gene: TRBV2; CDR3aa: CASSEASGTAKAQFF; CDR3nt: TGTGCCAGCAGTGAAGCCAGCGGGACAGCTAAGGCGCAGTTCTTC
abundance: NA; j_gene: TRBJ2-7; d_gene: NA; v_gene: TRBV13; CDR3aa: CASSLGQNYEQYF; CDR3nt: TGTGCCAGCAGCTTAGGCCAAAACTACGAGCAGTACTTC
abundance: NA; j_gene: TRBJ1-4; d_gene: NA; v_gene: TRBV9; CDR3aa: CASSVGGVEKLFF; CDR3nt: TGTGCCAGCAGCGTTGGAGGGGTTGAAAAACTGTTTTTT
abundance: NA; j_gene: TRBJ2-1; d_gene: TRBD2; v_gene: TRBV19; CDR3aa: CASSMASGVFNEQFF; CDR3nt: TGTGCCAGTAGTATGGCTAGCGGGGTCTTTAATGAGCAGTTCTTC
abundance: NA; j_gene: TRBJ2-7; d_gene: TRBD1; v_gene: TRBV4-2; CDR3aa: CASSQGQGAYEQYF; CDR3nt: TGTGCCAGCAGCCAAGGACAGGGGGCCTACGAGCAGTACTTC
abundance: NA; j_gene: TRBJ2-7; d_gene: NA; v_gene: TRBV19; CDR3aa: CASSMMDTTYEQYF; CDR3nt: TGTGCCAGTAGTATGATGGACACTACCTACGAGCAGTACTTC
abundance: NA; j_gene: TRBJ2-1; d_gene: TRBD2; v_gene: TRBV7-8; CDR3aa: CASGHHGSGSYNEQFF; CDR3nt: TGTGCCAGCGGCCATCACGGTAGCGGGAGCTATAATGAGCAGTTCTTC
abundance: NA; j_gene: TRBJ2-7; d_gene: TRBD2; v_gene: TRBV2; CDR3aa: CAGLAVSSYEQYF; CDR3nt: TGTGCCGGCCTAGCGGTGAGCTCCTACGAGCAGTACTTC
abundance: NA; j_gene: TRBJ1-2; d_gene: NA; v_gene: TRBV7-9; CDR3aa: CASSTPSTELYGYTF; CDR3nt: TGTGCCAGCAGCACCCCCTCGACAGAACTCTATGGCTACACCTTC
abundance: NA; j_gene: TRBJ2-3; d_gene: NA; v_gene: TRBV7-9; CDR3aa: CASSLEDPTDTQYF; CDR3nt: TGTGCCAGCAGCTTAGAAGACCCAACAGATACGCAGTATTTT
abundance: NA; j_gene: TRBJ2-7; d_gene: TRBD1; v_gene: TRBV7-6; CDR3aa: CASSRGRDRVDEQYF; CDR3nt: TGTGCCAGCAGCCGCGGGCGGGACAGGGTGGACGAGCAGTACTTC
abundance: NA; j_gene: TRBJ2-7; d_gene: TRBD1; v_gene: TRBV19; CDR3aa: CASSLQGASDEQYF; CDR3nt: TGTGCCAGTAGTTTACAGGGGGCTTCCGACGAGCAGTACTTC
abundance: NA; j_gene: TRBJ2-7; d_gene: NA; v_gene: TRBV30; CDR3aa: CAWSVGQSSTGEQYF; CDR3nt: TGTGCCTGGAGTGTCGGGCAGAGTAGTACTGGTGAGCAGTACTTC
abundance: NA; j_gene: TRBJ2-1; d_gene: NA; v_gene: TRBV4-1; CDR3aa: CASSHLSGNEQFF; CDR3nt: TGCGCCAGCAGCCATCTCTCCGGGAATGAGCAGTTCTTC
abundance: NA; j_gene: TRBJ2-1; d_gene: TRBD1; v_gene: TRBV28; CDR3aa: CASSQQGALYNEQFF; CDR3nt: TGTGCCAGCAGTCAACAGGGGGCGCTCTACAATGAGCAGTTCTTC
abundance: once; j_gene: TRBJ2-1; d_gene: TRBD2; v_gene: TRBV4-2; CDR3aa: CASSQGILLAGGHHNEQFF; CDR3nt: TGTGCCAGCAGCCAAGGCATCCTACTAGCGGGGGGGCACCACAATGAGCAGTTCTTC
abundance: NA; j_gene: TRBJ2-2; d_gene: NA; v_gene: TRBV27; CDR3aa: CASSLGLYTGELFF; CDR3nt: TGTGCCAGCAGTTTAGGCCTATACACCGGGGAGCTGTTTTTT
abundance: NA; j_gene: TRBJ1-6; d_gene: NA; v_gene: TRBV6-1; CDR3aa: CASSDYNSPLHF; CDR3nt: TGTGCCAGCTCAGACTATAATTCACCCCTCCACTTT
abundance: NA; j_gene: TRBJ1-2; d_gene: NA; v_gene: TRBV27; CDR3aa: CASSPRGADGYTF; CDR3nt: TGTGCCAGCAGTCCTCGGGGGGCTGATGGCTACACCTTC
abundance: NA; j_gene: TRBJ2-7; d_gene: TRBD2; v_gene: TRBV11-3; CDR3aa: CASSRTGTSDSYEQYF; CDR3nt: TGTGCCAGCAGCCGGACCGGGACTAGCGACTCCTACGAGCAGTACTTC
abundance: NA; j_gene: TRBJ1-1; d_gene: NA; v_gene: TRBV19; CDR3aa: CASSIGATEAFF; CDR3nt: TGTGCCAGTAGTATTGGGGCCACTGAAGCTTTCTTT
abundance: once; j_gene: TRBJ2-7; d_gene: NA; v_gene: TRBV7-2; CDR3aa: CASSPSLGEQYF; CDR3nt: TGTGCCAGCAGCCCTAGCCTAGGCGAGCAGTACTTC
abundance: once; j_gene: TRBJ2-1; d_gene: TRBD2; v_gene: TRBV27; CDR3aa: CASSSGGVHYNEQFF; CDR3nt: TGTGCCAGCAGTTCCGGGGGGGTCCACTACAATGAGCAGTTCTTC
abundance: few; j_gene: TRBJ2-7; d_gene: TRBD2; v_gene: TRBV4-2; CDR3aa: CASSPPPGSGGEEQYF; CDR3nt: TGTGCCAGCAGCCCCCCGCCCGGTAGCGGGGGGGAAGAGCAGTACTTC
abundance: once; j_gene: TRBJ2-7; d_gene: NA; v_gene: TRBV5-4; CDR3aa: CAANVGYEQYF; CDR3nt: TGTGCCGCCAACGTCGGGTACGAGCAGTACTTC
abundance: NA; j_gene: TRBJ2-7; d_gene: NA; v_gene: TRBV12-5; CDR3aa: CASGLPAGKSSYEQYF; CDR3nt: TGTGCTAGTGGTTTGCCTGCCGGGAAAAGCTCCTACGAGCAGTACTTC
abundance: once; j_gene: TRBJ2-1; d_gene: NA; v_gene: TRBV11-2; CDR3aa: CASSLGLGLKEQFF; CDR3nt: TGTGCCAGCAGCTTAGGGCTAGGGCTGAAGGAGCAGTTCTTC
abundance: NA; j_gene: TRBJ1-1; d_gene: NA; v_gene: TRBV9; CDR3aa: CASSKFNTEAFF; CDR3nt: TGTGCCAGCAGCAAATTTAACACTGAAGCTTTCTTT
abundance: once; j_gene: TRBJ1-2; d_gene: NA; v_gene: TRBV5-6; CDR3aa: CASSSGSQGPMDGYTF; CDR3nt: TGTGCCAGCAGCTCGGGATCACAGGGTCCGATGGATGGCTACACCTTC
abundance: few; j_gene: TRBJ2-5; d_gene: NA; v_gene: TRBV27; CDR3aa: CASSSEYQETQYF; CDR3nt: TGTGCCAGCAGTTCGGAGTACCAAGAGACCCAGTACTTC
abundance: NA; j_gene: TRBJ2-7; d_gene: NA; v_gene: TRBV21-1; CDR3aa: CASSRVRSYEQYF; CDR3nt: TGTGCCAGCAGCAGGGTCCGGAGCTACGAGCAGTACTTC
abundance: NA; j_gene: TRBJ2-7; d_gene: TRBD2; v_gene: TRBV11-3; CDR3aa: CASSTGSGLADYEQYF; CDR3nt: TGTGCCAGCAGCACCGGTTCCGGACTAGCGGACTACGAGCAGTACTTC
abundance: NA; j_gene: TRBJ1-6; d_gene: NA; v_gene: TRBV2; CDR3aa: CASSALLSSYNSPLHF; CDR3nt: TGTGCCAGCAGTGCGTTGCTGAGCTCCTATAATTCACCCCTCCACTTT
abundance: NA; j_gene: TRBJ1-2; d_gene: NA; v_gene: TRBV6-1; CDR3aa: CASSEMPPVPGQGYTF; CDR3nt: TGTGCCAGCAGTGAGATGCCACCAGTCCCAGGGCAAGGCTACACCTTC